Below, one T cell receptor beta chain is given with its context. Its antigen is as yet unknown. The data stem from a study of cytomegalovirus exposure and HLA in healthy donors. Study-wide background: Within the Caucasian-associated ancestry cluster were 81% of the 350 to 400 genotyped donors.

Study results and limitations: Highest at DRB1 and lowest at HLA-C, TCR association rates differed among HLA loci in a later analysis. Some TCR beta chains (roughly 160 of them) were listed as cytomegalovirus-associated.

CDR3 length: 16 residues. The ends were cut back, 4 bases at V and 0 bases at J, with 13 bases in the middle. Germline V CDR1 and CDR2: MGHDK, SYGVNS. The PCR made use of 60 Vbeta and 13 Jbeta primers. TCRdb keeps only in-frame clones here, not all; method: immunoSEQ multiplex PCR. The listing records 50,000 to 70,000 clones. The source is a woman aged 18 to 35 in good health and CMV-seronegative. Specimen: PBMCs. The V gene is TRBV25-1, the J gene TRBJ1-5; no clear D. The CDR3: CASSGQAGDSNQPQHF. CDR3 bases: TGTGCCAGCAGTGGCCAGGCAGGCGATAGCAATCAGCCCCAGCATTTT.